This is a list of T cell receptor beta chains from one sample in a study of T cells after yellow fever vaccination. From the 5' RACE reads, TCRdb called clonotypes with MiXCR, one entry per CDR3 protein. The table lists 500,000 to 650,000 distinct CDR3 sequences, more than 9% of them singletons, with 14% to 15% in the top ten. Sequencing was performed on PBMCs, taken on the day of the yellow fever booster vaccination. The receptors were gathered from a man aged 25 to 45 who received the YFV17D yellow fever vaccine. Both conserved end residues are part of each CDR3. The D gene is left open where the match is weak. Some rows have no size entry. The others give once, few or many, or a class for an expanded clone.

j_call	clone_size	cdr3_length	d_call	v_call	cdr3_nt	cdr3_aa
TRBJ2-1	many	12	TRBD2	TRBV7-2	TGTGCCAGCAGCTCGGGGGGGGATGAGCAGTTCTTC	CASSSGGDEQFF
TRBJ2-7	-	16	-	TRBV28	TGTGCCAGCAGTCAACCGGACCCCGGGGGTCCCTACGAGCAGTACTTC	CASSQPDPGGPYEQYF
TRBJ2-7	-	15	-	TRBV7-2	TGTGCCAGCAGCCCAGGGAGAGGCGTAACGTACGAGCAGTACTTC	CASSPGRGVTYEQYF
TRBJ2-7	-	19	-	TRBV20-1	TGCAGTGCTAGAGATCACGTAAGCGGATCGTCGGCATCCTCCTACGAGCAGTACTTC	CSARDHVSGSSASSYEQYF
TRBJ2-7	few	15	TRBD2	TRBV5-1	TGCGCCAGCAGCGGGGGACTAGCGGGTTACTACGAGCAGTACTTC	CASSGGLAGYYEQYF
TRBJ2-1	-	14	TRBD2	TRBV4-3	TGCGCCAGCAGCCAAGTAGCGGGAGATAGTGAGCAGTTCTTC	CASSQVAGDSEQFF
TRBJ2-2	-	17	-	TRBV20-1	TGCTGTGCCAGGACCTCATCGAAGATCTCGAACACCGGGGAGCTGTTTTTT	CCARTSSKISNTGELFF
TRBJ1-3	-	15	TRBD1	TRBV4-3	TGCGCCAGCACCCCGGGACAGAACTCTGGAAACACCATATATTTT	CASTPGQNSGNTIYF
TRBJ2-5	-	15	TRBD1	TRBV5-1	TGCGCCAGCAGCTTCATATGGGGACAGCAAGAGACCCAGTACTTC	CASSFIWGQQETQYF
TRBJ2-2	few	15	TRBD2	TRBV20-1	TGCAGTGCTCCCCAAAGCGGGAGAGAGACCGGGGAGCTGTTTTTT	CSAPQSGRETGELFF
TRBJ2-3	-	14	TRBD1	TRBV5-6	TGTGCCAGCAGCTTCCAACAGGGGGCAGATACGCAGTATTTT	CASSFQQGADTQYF
TRBJ1-1	-	12	-	TRBV6-1	TGTGCCAGCAGTGTGCACAGCACTGAAGCTTTCTTT	CASSVHSTEAFF
TRBJ2-1	-	11	TRBD1	TRBV10-1	TGCGCCAGCAGTGATGGACAGGGGCCGTTCTTC	CASSDGQGPFF
TRBJ2-5	-	15	TRBD2	TRBV18	TGTGCCAGCTCCCCTAAAGGGGAGGGAAGAGAGACCCAGTACTTC	CASSPKGEGRETQYF
TRBJ2-3	few	16	TRBD2	TRBV5-1	TGCGCCAGCAGCTTCCCAAGCGGGAGGGCCGCGGATACGCAGTATTTT	CASSFPSGRAADTQYF
TRBJ2-7	-	20	-	TRBV11-2	TGTGCCAGCAGCTCAATAACTGGGGAGAACTCCAAGGGGAACTTATACGAGCAGTACTTC	CASSSITGENSKGNLYEQYF
TRBJ1-5	few	16	TRBD1	TRBV20-1	TGCAGTGCTAGTACCCCGGACAGGGGCGGGGGCCAGCCCCAGCATTTT	CSASTPDRGGGQPQHF
TRBJ2-5	few	12	-	TRBV11-2	TGTGCCAGCAGCTTAGATCAGGTGACCCAGTACTTC	CASSLDQVTQYF
TRBJ2-5	many	13	-	TRBV12-3/TRBV12-4	TGTGCCAGCAGTTTGCCAGCGCGCGAGACCCAGTACTTC	CASSLPARETQYF
TRBJ2-1	few	12	-	TRBV6-2/TRBV6-3	TGTGCCAGCGGGGTAGCGGAGCTATTGAAGTTCTTC	CASGVAELLKFF
TRBJ2-2	-	12	-	TRBV6-5	TGTGCCAGCAGTTACTCCTTCGGGGAGCTGTTTTTT	CASSYSFGELFF
TRBJ2-1	many	15	-	TRBV14	TGTGCCAGCAGGGCAGGGTCGGGTCAATTTGATGAGCAGTTCTTC	CASRAGSGQFDEQFF
TRBJ2-2	many	12	-	TRBV6-1	TGTGCCAGCGTGGTCGTGGCCGGGGAGCTGTTTTTT	CASVVVAGELFF
TRBJ2-2	-	18	TRBD1	TRBV5-1	TGCGCCAGCTACGATACCGGGACAGGAGGATCTATTACCGGGGAGCTGTTTTTT	CASYDTGTGGSITGELFF
TRBJ2-1	few	17	TRBD2	TRBV11-2	TGTGCCAGCAGCGCCCCGGGACTAGCGGGAGTTTCCAATGAGCAGTTCTTC	CASSAPGLAGVSNEQFF
TRBJ2-1	many	14	-	TRBV5-1	TGCGCCAGCAGCTCCCAGGGAGCGCGAGGTGAGCAGTTCTTC	CASSSQGARGEQFF
TRBJ2-7	-	14	TRBD2	TRBV5-6	TGTGCCAGCAGCTTGAGCGGGAGGGCCGGCGAGCAGTACTTC	CASSLSGRAGEQYF
TRBJ2-1	-	16	TRBD2	TRBV7-2	TGTGCCAGCAGCCGAGGACTAGCGGGAGGGCACAATGAGCAGTTCTTC	CASSRGLAGGHNEQFF
TRBJ2-1	few	15	TRBD2	TRBV20-1	TGCAGCCAGGGTCCGGGAAAGCGGGGGTTCGATGAGCAGTTCTTC	CSQGPGKRGFDEQFF
TRBJ2-3	few	12	-	TRBV29-1	TGCAGCGTTGAGGGGAACGCAGATACGCAGTATTTT	CSVEGNADTQYF
TRBJ2-2	few	14	-	TRBV7-2	TGTGCCAGCAGTACTAGCCCGAACACCGGGGAGCTGTTTTTT	CASSTSPNTGELFF
TRBJ2-1	few	16	-	TRBV18	TGTGCCAGCTCATTAACCCCAGGTGGGGGGTACAATGAGCAGTTCTTC	CASSLTPGGGYNEQFF
TRBJ2-7	many	16	TRBD2	TRBV7-2	TGTGCCAGCAGCTTAGCGAGAGCGGGAGAGGGATACGAGCAGTACTTC	CASSLARAGEGYEQYF
TRBJ2-7	few	15	TRBD1	TRBV6-1	TGTGCCAGCAGCCCAGAGAGGGACAGACTCTACGAGCAGTACTTC	CASSPERDRLYEQYF
TRBJ2-7	few	15	TRBD2	TRBV10-2	TGCGCCAGCAGGGATAGGGCTAGCGGGAGCAACGAGCAGTACTTC	CASRDRASGSNEQYF
TRBJ2-3	few	16	-	TRBV7-8	TGTGCCAGCACCCAGAGTTGGGCCGGGAGAGCAGATACGCAGTATTTT	CASTQSWAGRADTQYF
TRBJ2-3	-	15	TRBD1	TRBV5-1	TGCGCCAGCAGCTTACAAGACAGGGCTGCAGATACGCAGTATTTT	CASSLQDRAADTQYF
TRBJ2-7	-	17	TRBD2	TRBV5-6	TGTGCCAGCAGCTTGGGGCTAACTAGCGGGACCCCCTACGAGCAGTACTTC	CASSLGLTSGTPYEQYF
TRBJ2-5	-	13	-	TRBV29-1	TGCAGCGTTCTGGGACGGGGCCAAGAGACCCAGTACTTC	CSVLGRGQETQYF
TRBJ2-5	many	14	-	TRBV12-3/TRBV12-4	TGTGCCAGCAGTTATAGCGGGACAGAAGGGACCCAGTACTTC	CASSYSGTEGTQYF
TRBJ2-2	-	12	-	TRBV30	TGTGCCGCCCAGGGGAACACCGGGGAGCTGTTTTTT	CAAQGNTGELFF
TRBJ2-5	few	15	TRBD1	TRBV5-1	TGCGCCAGCAGCTCGGTCGGACAGGGGCAAGAGACCCAGTACTTC	CASSSVGQGQETQYF
TRBJ2-7	many	16	-	TRBV9	TGTGCCAGCAGCGTAGGACCCCTAGGACGGCACTACGAGCAGTACTTC	CASSVGPLGRHYEQYF
TRBJ1-5	-	13	TRBD1	TRBV20-1	TGCAGTGCCGTAGGACAGGGCAATCAGCCCCAGCATTTT	CSAVGQGNQPQHF
TRBJ1-4	-	11	-	TRBV29-1	TGCAGCACTTACAGGAATGAAAAACTGTTTTTT	CSTYRNEKLFF
TRBJ2-2	few	14	-	TRBV6-2/TRBV6-3	TGTGCCAGCCGTAGCGGAGGCTCCACCGGGGAGCTGTTTTTT	CASRSGGSTGELFF
TRBJ2-3	-	15	TRBD2	TRBV20-1	TGCAGTGCCACGGGACTAGCGGGAGGGGTAGATACGCAGTATTTT	CSATGLAGGVDTQYF
TRBJ1-5	-	15	-	TRBV6-5	TGTGCCAGCAGTTATAAGGGGGGGGCGGGTCAGCCCCAGCATTTT	CASSYKGGAGQPQHF